These T cell receptor beta chains were read from a single sample in a study of T cell clones after liver transplantation. The method was immunoSEQ multiplex PCR; TCRdb's version includes in-frame clones alone and lacks a portion of them. The repertoire holds under 7,000 clones, less than 80% seen once, with about 37% in the top ten. The sample here was CD8+ T cells from blood, taken 24 months after liver transplant. These receptors all stem from a human patient who received a liver transplant. Some of these T cells may belong to the graft donor. Each CDR3 is given with its conserved first and last residue. The D gene is left open where the match is weak. Clone size is stated in some rows and not others, as once, few, many or a class when expanded.

v_gene: TRBV9; d_gene: -; j_gene: TRBJ2-7; abundance: -; CDR3aa: CASSVEGEVDEQYF; CDR3nt: TGTGCCAGCAGCGTAGAAGGGGAGGTCGACGAGCAGTACTTC
v_gene: TRBV28; d_gene: -; j_gene: TRBJ1-4; abundance: once; CDR3aa: CASSFYEKLFF; CDR3nt: TGTGCCAGCAGTTTCTATGAAAAACTGTTTTTT
v_gene: TRBV28; d_gene: -; j_gene: TRBJ1-1; abundance: -; CDR3aa: CASSLVGVNTEAFF; CDR3nt: TGTGCCAGCAGTTTAGTCGGGGTGAACACTGAAGCTTTCTTT
v_gene: TRBV29-1; d_gene: TRBD2; j_gene: TRBJ2-1; abundance: -; CDR3aa: CSVEGLAGGYNEQFF; CDR3nt: TGCAGCGTTGAAGGCCTCGCGGGAGGCTACAATGAGCAGTTCTTC
v_gene: TRBV9; d_gene: TRBD2; j_gene: TRBJ2-7; abundance: -; CDR3aa: CASSLGLAGDEQYF; CDR3nt: TGTGCCAGCAGCCTAGGACTAGCGGGGGACGAGCAGTACTTC
v_gene: TRBV4-1; d_gene: -; j_gene: TRBJ1-5; abundance: -; CDR3aa: CASTSAGSNQPQHF; CDR3nt: TGCGCCAGCACGTCGGCAGGGAGCAATCAGCCCCAGCATTTT
v_gene: TRBV4-1; d_gene: TRBD1; j_gene: TRBJ2-7; abundance: -; CDR3aa: CASSHNRGNEQYF; CDR3nt: TGCGCCAGCAGCCACAACAGGGGCAACGAGCAGTACTTC
v_gene: TRBV18; d_gene: -; j_gene: TRBJ1-2; abundance: once; CDR3aa: CASSLMGGQRPYYGYTF; CDR3nt: TGTGCCAGCTCCCTGATGGGAGGACAGCGACCTTACTATGGCTACACCTTC
v_gene: TRBV6-6; d_gene: -; j_gene: TRBJ2-2; abundance: -; CDR3aa: CASSGQIGPGELFF; CDR3nt: TGTGCCAGCAGTGGACAGATAGGGCCCGGGGAGCTGTTTTTT
v_gene: TRBV5-1; d_gene: TRBD1; j_gene: TRBJ2-1; abundance: -; CDR3aa: CASSTGQGGNEQFF; CDR3nt: TGCGCCAGCAGCACTGGACAGGGCGGCAATGAGCAGTTCTTC
v_gene: TRBV6-5; d_gene: -; j_gene: TRBJ2-5; abundance: -; CDR3aa: CASSPSGGRETQYF; CDR3nt: TGTGCCAGCAGCCCTTCGGGGGGCCGGGAGACCCAGTACTTC
v_gene: TRBV7-9; d_gene: TRBD2; j_gene: TRBJ2-1; abundance: -; CDR3aa: CASSLPGGTRPYNEQFF; CDR3nt: TGTGCCAGCAGCCTCCCGGGAGGGACTAGACCCTACAATGAGCAGTTCTTC
v_gene: TRBV27; d_gene: TRBD2; j_gene: TRBJ2-7; abundance: -; CDR3aa: CASSFTSGSDEQYF; CDR3nt: TGTGCCAGCAGTTTTACTAGCGGGAGTGATGAGCAGTACTTC
v_gene: TRBV2; d_gene: -; j_gene: TRBJ1-1; abundance: -; CDR3aa: CASSGRDPEAFF; CDR3nt: TGTGCCAGCAGCGGCAGAGACCCTGAAGCTTTCTTT
v_gene: TRBV5-1; d_gene: TRBD1; j_gene: TRBJ1-2; abundance: -; CDR3aa: CASSLHRGNGYTF; CDR3nt: TGCGCCAGCAGCTTGCACAGGGGGAATGGCTACACCTTC
v_gene: TRBV5-4; d_gene: -; j_gene: TRBJ1-1; abundance: -; CDR3aa: CASSLRNTEAFF; CDR3nt: TGTGCCAGCAGCTTGAGGAACACTGAAGCTTTCTTT
v_gene: TRBV6-6; d_gene: TRBD1; j_gene: TRBJ2-7; abundance: few; CDR3aa: CASSYPDRGHHEQYF; CDR3nt: TGTGCCAGCAGTTACCCGGACAGGGGGCATCACGAGCAGTACTTC
v_gene: TRBV27; d_gene: -; j_gene: TRBJ1-5; abundance: -; CDR3aa: CASSLGATGNQPQHF; CDR3nt: TGTGCCAGCAGTTTGGGGGCTACGGGCAATCAGCCCCAGCATTTT
v_gene: TRBV7-8; d_gene: -; j_gene: TRBJ2-3; abundance: once; CDR3aa: CASSSWSSSADTQYF; CDR3nt: TGTGCCAGCAGCTCCTGGTCGAGTAGCGCAGATACGCAGTATTTT
v_gene: TRBV9; d_gene: TRBD1; j_gene: TRBJ1-4; abundance: -; CDR3aa: CASSETGGPNEKLFF; CDR3nt: TGTGCCAGCAGCGAGACAGGGGGCCCTAATGAAAAACTGTTTTTT
v_gene: TRBV5-5; d_gene: TRBD1; j_gene: TRBJ2-2; abundance: -; CDR3aa: CASSWDRFTGELFF; CDR3nt: TGTGCCAGCAGCTGGGACAGGTTTACCGGGGAGCTGTTTTTT
v_gene: TRBV27; d_gene: TRBD1; j_gene: TRBJ2-7; abundance: -; CDR3aa: CASGGQVVYEQYF; CDR3nt: TGTGCCAGCGGGGGACAGGTCGTCTACGAGCAGTACTTC
v_gene: TRBV27; d_gene: TRBD1; j_gene: TRBJ1-1; abundance: -; CDR3aa: CASSLWDRGEAFF; CDR3nt: TGTGCCAGCAGTTTATGGGACAGGGGAGAAGCTTTCTTT
v_gene: TRBV27; d_gene: -; j_gene: TRBJ2-3; abundance: -; CDR3aa: CASSPVGLTDTQYF; CDR3nt: TGTGCCAGCAGTCCCGTGGGTCTTACAGATACGCAGTATTTT
v_gene: TRBV13; d_gene: TRBD2; j_gene: TRBJ2-7; abundance: -; CDR3aa: CASKLLAGGNEQYF; CDR3nt: TGTGCCAGCAAGCTACTAGCGGGAGGAAACGAGCAGTACTTC
v_gene: TRBV6-1; d_gene: -; j_gene: TRBJ2-2; abundance: few; CDR3aa: CASSYPGELFF; CDR3nt: TGTGCCAGCAGTTATCCCGGGGAGCTGTTTTTT
v_gene: TRBV27; d_gene: -; j_gene: TRBJ2-7; abundance: -; CDR3aa: CASQPGVSYEQYF; CDR3nt: TGTGCCAGCCAACCGGGGGTCTCCTACGAGCAGTACTTC
v_gene: TRBV10-3; d_gene: -; j_gene: TRBJ2-7; abundance: few; CDR3aa: CAISTITYEQYF; CDR3nt: TGTGCCATCAGTACTATTACCTACGAGCAGTACTTC
v_gene: TRBV11-2; d_gene: -; j_gene: TRBJ2-2; abundance: medium-sized; CDR3aa: CASSLEAGLGSGELFF; CDR3nt: TGTGCCAGCAGCTTAGAGGCCGGCCTGGGGTCCGGGGAGCTGTTTTTT
v_gene: TRBV5-4; d_gene: TRBD1; j_gene: TRBJ2-7; abundance: -; CDR3aa: CASSLPGQADYEQYF; CDR3nt: TGTGCCAGCAGCCTACCGGGACAGGCGGACTACGAGCAGTACTTC
v_gene: TRBV19; d_gene: -; j_gene: TRBJ1-5; abundance: few; CDR3aa: CATTQGLQPQHF; CDR3nt: TGTGCCACAACGCAGGGTCTTCAGCCCCAGCATTTT
v_gene: TRBV7-9; d_gene: TRBD2; j_gene: TRBJ2-3; abundance: -; CDR3aa: CASSSGLGTDTQYF; CDR3nt: TGTGCCAGCAGCTCGGGACTAGGCACAGATACGCAGTATTTT
v_gene: TRBV11-2; d_gene: -; j_gene: TRBJ1-2; abundance: -; CDR3aa: CASSTGPDGYTF; CDR3nt: TGTGCCAGCAGCACGGGACCAGATGGCTACACCTTC
v_gene: TRBV19; d_gene: -; j_gene: TRBJ1-2; abundance: -; CDR3aa: CASSSPGPSYGYTF; CDR3nt: TGTGCCAGTAGTTCGCCGGGACCCTCCTATGGCTACACCTTC
v_gene: TRBV7-3; d_gene: TRBD1; j_gene: TRBJ2-1; abundance: few; CDR3aa: CASSSLQGANEQFF; CDR3nt: TGTGCCAGCAGCTCACTTCAGGGGGCCAATGAGCAGTTCTTC
v_gene: TRBV7-9; d_gene: -; j_gene: TRBJ1-1; abundance: -; CDR3aa: CASSFRTGGTEAFF; CDR3nt: TGTGCCAGCAGCTTCAGGACGGGAGGCACTGAAGCTTTCTTT
v_gene: TRBV7-9; d_gene: -; j_gene: TRBJ2-7; abundance: -; CDR3aa: CASFGGGSSYEQYF; CDR3nt: TGTGCCAGCTTCGGTGGAGGGAGCTCCTACGAGCAGTACTTC
v_gene: TRBV7-8; d_gene: TRBD1; j_gene: TRBJ2-5; abundance: -; CDR3aa: CASSRTGGEETQYF; CDR3nt: TGTGCCAGCAGCCGGACAGGGGGCGAAGAGACCCAGTACTTC
v_gene: TRBV5-1; d_gene: TRBD2; j_gene: TRBJ2-7; abundance: few; CDR3aa: CASSITSGSSYEQYF; CDR3nt: TGCGCCAGCAGCATAACTAGCGGGAGCTCCTACGAGCAGTACTTC
v_gene: TRBV7-6; d_gene: -; j_gene: TRBJ1-1; abundance: -; CDR3aa: CASSGGTEAFF; CDR3nt: TGTGCCAGCAGTGGGGGGACTGAAGCTTTCTTT
v_gene: TRBV2; d_gene: TRBD1; j_gene: TRBJ2-3; abundance: -; CDR3aa: CASSEGRSGTGGPDTQYF; CDR3nt: TGTGCCAGCAGTGAAGGTCGTTCCGGGACAGGGGGACCAGATACGCAGTATTTT
v_gene: TRBV7-8; d_gene: TRBD2; j_gene: TRBJ2-2; abundance: -; CDR3aa: CASSLYGPGTSHTGELFF; CDR3nt: TGTGCCAGCAGCTTATATGGGCCAGGGACTAGCCACACCGGGGAGCTGTTTTTT
v_gene: TRBV4-3; d_gene: TRBD1; j_gene: TRBJ1-2; abundance: -; CDR3aa: CASSQEWSPGQAFYGYTF; CDR3nt: TGCGCCAGCAGCCAAGAGTGGTCGCCGGGACAGGCTTTCTATGGCTACACCTTC